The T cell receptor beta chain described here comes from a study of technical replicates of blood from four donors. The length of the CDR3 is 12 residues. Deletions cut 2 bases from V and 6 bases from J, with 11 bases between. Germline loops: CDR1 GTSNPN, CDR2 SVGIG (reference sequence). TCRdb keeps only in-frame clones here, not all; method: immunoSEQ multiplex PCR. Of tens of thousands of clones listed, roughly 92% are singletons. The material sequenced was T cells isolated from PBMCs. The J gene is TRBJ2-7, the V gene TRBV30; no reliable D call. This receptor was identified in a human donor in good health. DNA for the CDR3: TGTGCCTGGAGTTTTGTGGCCGCCGAGCAGTACTTC. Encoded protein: CAWSFVAAEQYF. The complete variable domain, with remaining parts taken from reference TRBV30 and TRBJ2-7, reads SQTIHQWPATLVQPVGSPLSLECTVEGTSNPNLYWYRQAAGRGLQLLFYSVGIGQISSEVPQNLSASRPQDRQFILSSKKLLLSDSGFYLCAWSFVAAEQYFGPGTRLTVT.